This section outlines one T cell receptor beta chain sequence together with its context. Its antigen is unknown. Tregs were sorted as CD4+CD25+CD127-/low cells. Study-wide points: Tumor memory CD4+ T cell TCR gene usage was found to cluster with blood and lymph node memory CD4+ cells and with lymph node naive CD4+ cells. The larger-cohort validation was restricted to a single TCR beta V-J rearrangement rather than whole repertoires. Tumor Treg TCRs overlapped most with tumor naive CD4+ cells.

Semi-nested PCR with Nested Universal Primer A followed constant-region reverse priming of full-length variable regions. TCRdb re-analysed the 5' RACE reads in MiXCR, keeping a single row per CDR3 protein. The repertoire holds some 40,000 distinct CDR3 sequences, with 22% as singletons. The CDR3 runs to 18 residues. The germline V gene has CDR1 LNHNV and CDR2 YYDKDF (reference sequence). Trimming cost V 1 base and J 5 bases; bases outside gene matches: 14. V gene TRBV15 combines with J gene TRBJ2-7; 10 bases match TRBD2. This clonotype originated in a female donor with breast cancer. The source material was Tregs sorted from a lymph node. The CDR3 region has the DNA TGTGCCACCAGCAGAGCCTTCTTCGGACTAGCGGAGTCCCACGAGCAGTACTTC. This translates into CATSRAFFGLAESHEQYF.